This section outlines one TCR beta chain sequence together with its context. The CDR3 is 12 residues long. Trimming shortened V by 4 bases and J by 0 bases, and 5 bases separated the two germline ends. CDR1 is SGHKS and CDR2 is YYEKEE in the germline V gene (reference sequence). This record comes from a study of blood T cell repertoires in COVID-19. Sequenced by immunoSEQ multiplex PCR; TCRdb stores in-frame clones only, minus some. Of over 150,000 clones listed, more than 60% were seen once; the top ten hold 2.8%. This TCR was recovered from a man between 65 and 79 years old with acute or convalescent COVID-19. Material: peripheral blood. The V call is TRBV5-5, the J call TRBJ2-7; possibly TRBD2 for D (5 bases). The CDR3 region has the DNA TGTGCCAGCAGCCGGGACTCCTACGAGCAGTACTTC. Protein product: CASSRDSYEQYF.